A single sample is the source of the 28 T cell receptor beta chains below, sequenced in a study of metastatic and nonmetastatic thyroid tumors. No patient had received any treatment before thyroid surgery. TCRdb reanalyzed the PCR reads via MiXCR. The data contain approximately 38,000 clones, around 17% of them singletons. Input material: tumor tissue. These receptors were obtained from a female donor with papillary thyroid cancer or a benign thyroid nodule (not recorded which). Some clones in this sample may be carry-over from other donors' samples.

This clone was seen ten or more times. The CDR3 reads CASKGSGSSSRSSYNSPLHF. The CDR3 nucleotides read TGTGCCAGCAAGGGGTCGGGGTCCTCATCCAGGAGCTCCTATAATTCACCCCTCCACTTT. This sequence joins TRBV6-6 and TRBJ1-6; weak D call: TRBD1 (5 bases). V was trimmed by 7 bases and J by 0 bases, leaving 25 bases between them. This CDR3 region has 20 residues. Germline-derived CDR1 and CDR2 are MNHNY and SVGAGI (reference sequence).

This clone has at least ten counts. The chain links TRBV11-2 to TRBJ2-3; 10 bases are a match to TRBD2. V was pared by 2 bases and J by 8 bases, with 13 bases of the junction left unmatched. The CDR3 has 17 residues. The germline V gene has CDR1 SGHAT and CDR2 FQNNGV. In DNA form, the CDR3 reads TGTGCCAGCAGCTTATATTCAGCGGGAGGGCCATTCGGTACGCAGTATTTT. Translating gives CASSLYSAGGPFGTQYF.

This clone was recorded many times. The chain employs TRBV10-2 and TRBJ2-3, with TRBD2 matching over 14 bases. V shed 4 bases and J 3 bases; nucleotides not matched to a gene: 6. The CDR3 loop spans 17 amino acids. CDR1 WSHSY and CDR2 SAAADI come from the germline V gene. The CDR3 here is CASSGLTSGRVTDTQYF. The CDR3 bases are TGCGCCAGCAGTGGGCTGACTAGCGGGAGGGTTACAGATACGCAGTATTTT.

There are a few counts of this clone. With a much larger clone just one base away, this may be a read error. V is TRBV2 and J is TRBJ2-4; TRBD1 is a possible D gene (6 bases). CDR3 length equals 12 residues. Germline CDR1 is SNHLY and CDR2 is FYNNEI. Trimming stripped 6 bases from V and 7 bases from J, with 10 bases between. The CDR3 loop reads CASRQGRNIQYF. The DNA for the CDR3 is TGTGCCAGCAGACAGGGTCGGAACATTCAGTACTTC.

In its sample, this clone was seen many times. This sequence joins TRBV9 and TRBJ2-3; D is undetermined. The germline CDR1 and CDR2 sequences are SGDLS and YYNGEE. This CDR3 comprises 16 residues. V lost 5 bases, J lost 1 base, and 17 bases lay in between. The CDR3 coding sequence is TGTGCCAGCAGTAGGTCTGCGGCCTCGGGCACAGATACGCAGTATTTT. Amino acids: CASSRSAASGTDTQYF.

In this sample, this clone turned up many times. The chain carries TRBV3-1 and TRBJ2-5; TRBD2 agrees at 9 bases. The CDR3 has 16 amino acids. V trimming: 0 bases; J trimming: 5 bases; junction bases outside the gene matches: 7. Germline-derived CDR1 and CDR2 are LGHDT and YNNKEL (reference sequence). The CDR3 coding sequence is TGTGCCAGCAGCCAAGATGTGGGACTAGCTAGGGAGACCCAGTACTTC. Translation gives CASSQDVGLARETQYF.

This clone was seen repeatedly, ten times or more. V gene TRBV6-1 combines with J gene TRBJ2-2; the D is unclear. The CDR3 has 15 residues. V dropped 5 bases and J dropped 2 bases, with 12 bases sitting between them. Germline V gene sequence: CDR1 MNHNS, CDR2 SASEGT. The CDR3: CASSRVSPNTGELFF. CDR3 DNA: TGTGCCAGCAGTCGCGTCAGTCCCAACACCGGGGAGCTGTTTTTT.

This clone has ten or more counts. J is TRBJ2-3 and V is TRBV20-1; no definite D call. The length of the CDR3 is 11 residues. Germline loops: CDR1 DFQATT, CDR2 SNEGSKA (reference sequence). V lost 4 bases to trimming and J lost 2 bases, with 4 bases between them. The CDR3 DNA is TGCAGTGCTATCCCCACAGATACGCAGTATTTT. As protein: CSAIPTDTQYF.

This clone is categorized as medium-sized. The V call is TRBV6-1, the J call TRBJ1-3; D is unclear. The CDR3 consists of 15 residues. V was cut by 2 bases and J by 0 bases, with 8 bases left in between. Germline assignment: CDR1 MNHNS and CDR2 SASEGT. CDR3 nucleotides: TGTGCCAGCAGTGAACTACCCGTCTCTGGAAACACCATATATTTT. As protein: CASSELPVSGNTIYF.

To note about this clone: A much more abundant neighbour one base away suggests this may be a read error. The chain recombines TRBV29-1 with TRBJ2-6; a possible D gene is TRBD2 (5 bases). CDR1 SQVTM and CDR2 ANQGSEA come from the germline V gene. This CDR3 is built from 12 residues. CDR3: CSVDAGDNVLTF. As DNA, the CDR3 is TGCAGCGTTGATGCCGGGGACAACGTCCTGACTTTC.

This clone was counted ten times or more. The rearrangement links TRBV7-8 to TRBJ2-1; tentative D call: TRBD1 (5 bases). Trimming left V 2 bases short and J 6 bases short, with 5 bases between. CDR1 is SGHVS and CDR2 is FQNEAQ in the germline V gene. The CDR3 sequence is 12 residues long. The CDR3 DNA follows: TGTGCCAGCAGCTTACAGGGCAATGAGCAGTTCTTC. It translates to CASSLQGNEQFF.

This sequence joins TRBV7-9 and TRBJ2-5; D might be TRBD2 (5 bases). Germline V CDR1 and CDR2: SEHNR, FQNEAQ (reference sequence). The V end lost 4 bases, the J end lost 7 bases, and 10 bases lay between the germline ends. The CDR3 loop spans 12 amino acids. DNA of the CDR3: TGTGCCAGCAGCTCTGGACGGGGGACCCAGTACTTC. Protein sequence: CASSSGRGTQYF.

In this sample, this clone turned up many times. The chain joins TRBV18 to TRBJ1-5; D perhaps matches TRBD1 (5 bases). Trimming removed 3 bases from V and 5 bases from J, with 14 bases in between. The germline V gene encodes CDR1 KGHSH and CDR2 LQKENI. This CDR3 contains 15 residues. For the CDR3, the DNA is TGTGCCAGCTCACCGGGAACCGGGGGATATCAGCCCCAGCATTTT. Its protein product is CASSPGTGGYQPQHF.

Ten or more counts support this clone. V is TRBV27 and J is TRBJ2-7; 14 bases align to TRBD2. Losses at the gene ends were 5 bases for V and 2 bases for J; bases not matched to a gene: 2. Germline V gives CDR1 MNHEY, CDR2 SMNVEV (reference sequence). This CDR3 comprises 15 residues. The CDR3 region has the DNA TGTGCCAGCAGTCAGGGACTAGCGGGAGCCTACGAGCAGTACTTC. It encodes CASSQGLAGAYEQYF.

This chain connects TRBV30 to TRBJ2-7, with D possibly matching TRBD2 (7 bases). This CDR3 is built from 12 residues. Germline loops: CDR1 GTSNPN, CDR2 SVGIG (reference sequence). Trimming removed 5 bases from V and 7 bases from J, with 15 bases in between. This chain's CDR3 is CAWYRARGEQYF. In nucleotides, the CDR3 is TGTGCCTGGTACAGGGCGCGGGGGGAGCAGTACTTC. Complete variable domain (other parts from reference TRBV30 and TRBJ2-7): SQTIHQWPATLVQPVGSPLSLECTVEGTSNPNLYWYRQAAGRGLQLLFYSVGIGQISSEVPQNLSASRPQDRQFILSSKKLLLSDSGFYLCAWYRARGEQYFGPGTRLTVT.

This clone was seen many times. V gene TRBV29-1 combines with J gene TRBJ1-1, with 7 bases identical to TRBD1. The CDR3 loop spans 15 amino acids. Germline V CDR1 and CDR2: SQVTM, ANQGSEA. Trimming took 0 bases from V and 5 from J; bases not matched to a gene: 9. CDR3 amino acids: CSVEDPQGRETEAFF. The CDR3 region has the DNA TGCAGCGTTGAAGATCCACAGGGGAGGGAAACTGAAGCTTTCTTT.

The table lists this clone with many counts. The V gene is TRBV7-9, the J gene TRBJ2-7; D is ambiguous. V shed 2 bases and J shed 4 bases, with 18 bases lying between them. Germline assignment: CDR1 SEHNR and CDR2 FQNEAQ (reference sequence). This CDR3 is built from 16 residues. The DNA of the CDR3 is TGTGCCAGCAGCTTAAGTGGGCACACCGCTGCGTACGAGCAGTACTTC. Its translation: CASSLSGHTAAYEQYF.

There are many counts of this clone. CDR3 DNA sequence: TGTGCCAGCAAGGCTAGCCCGAGCTCCTACAATGAGCAGTTCTTC. This translates into CASKASPSSYNEQFF. The V gene is TRBV6-1, the J gene TRBJ2-1; a possible D gene is TRBD2 (5 bases). V lost 7 bases and J 0 bases, leaving 13 bases between the germline ends. CDR1 and CDR2 (germline): MNHNS, SASEGT. The CDR3 contains 15 residues.

There are many counts of this clone. The chain carries TRBV5-1 and TRBJ2-3, with D tentatively TRBD2 (6 bases). V was trimmed by 1 base and J by 2 bases, leaving 23 bases between them. The CDR3 contains 19 residues. Germline lookup yields CDR1 SGHRS and CDR2 YFSETQ. The CDR3 DNA reads as TGCGCCAGCAGCTTGACCGCGTCGAGCGGGCGGCTCCCCACAGATACGCAGTATTTT. It codes for CASSLTASSGRLPTDTQYF.

This clone was detected ten times or more. V is TRBV5-1 and J is TRBJ2-7, with D perhaps TRBD2 (6 bases). The CDR3 runs 14 residues. Trimming removed 0 bases from V and 4 bases from J, with 11 bases in between. Germline CDR1 is SGHRS and CDR2 is YFSETQ. The CDR3 bases are TGCGCCAGCAGCTTGGACGGGAGACTTTACGAGCAGTACTTC. This translates into CASSLDGRLYEQYF.

This clone was recorded at least ten times. This rearrangement joins TRBV20-1 to TRBJ2-1; no clear D gene. Per germline, CDR1 DFQATT and CDR2 SNEGSKA (reference sequence). The germline V and J ends were trimmed by 5 bases and 9 bases, with 20 bases remaining between them. The CDR3 runs 14 residues. CDR3 DNA sequence: TGCAGTGCTGGCTCCCGCTTTGAGTCCGGTGAGCAGTTCTTC. It is translated as CSAGSRFESGEQFF.

Many counts were recorded for this clone. This chain joins TRBV3-1 and TRBJ1-4; 7 bases map to TRBD1. The CDR3 extends over 15 amino acids. J lost 3 bases, V lost 6 bases, and 7 bases had no gene match. Germline values: CDR1 LGHDT, CDR2 YNNKEL (reference sequence). CDR3 nucleotides: TGTGCCAGCAGTTACCGACAGGGCTCTAATGAAAAACTGTTTTTT. Protein sequence: CASSYRQGSNEKLFF.

The rearrangement joins TRBV11-2 to TRBJ2-1; the match to TRBD2 covers 14 bases. There are 18 residues in the CDR3. V lost 6 bases and J lost 8; bases outside the gene matches: 15. Looked up from germline, CDR1 is SGHAT and CDR2 is FQNNGV. CDR3 protein: CASRWGKRGLAGAHEQFF. The DNA of the CDR3 is TGTGCCAGCAGATGGGGTAAGCGGGGACTAGCGGGAGCACATGAGCAGTTCTTC.

This clone has ten or more counts. The V call is TRBV3-1, the J call TRBJ2-1, with no clear D. The CDR3 runs 15 residues. Trimming pared 0 bases from V and 6 bases from J, leaving 12 bases between. CDR1 is LGHDT, CDR2 YNNKEL, per germline (reference sequence). CDR3 in DNA: TGTGCCAGCAGCCAAGAATTGGCTAGAGGCAATGAGCAGTTCTTC. Translating it yields CASSQELARGNEQFF.

This clone was observed many times. The chain employs TRBV30 and TRBJ1-2; unclear D gene. There are 12 residues in the CDR3. The V gene lost 1 base and the J gene lost 8 bases, with 11 bases spanning the gap. Germline V gene data show CDR1 as GTSNPN and CDR2 as SVGIG (reference sequence). CDR3 amino acids: CAWSANAGGYTF. CDR3 bases: TGTGCCTGGAGTGCCAACGCTGGGGGCTACACCTTC.

At least ten counts were recorded for this clone. V is TRBV27 and J is TRBJ1-2; D unclear. The CDR3 consists of 13 residues. Germline V CDR1 and CDR2: MNHEY, SMNVEV (reference sequence). V was cut by 5 bases and J by 2 bases, with 9 bases left in between. CDR3 DNA: TGTGCCAGCAGTATCACAGTAAACTATGGCTACACCTTC. Protein sequence: CASSITVNYGYTF.

In regard to this clone: A much bigger clone sits one base away, suggesting this may be a read error. This rearrangement joins TRBV19 to TRBJ2-6; D is perhaps TRBD1 or TRBD2 (6 bases each). This CDR3 region has 14 residues. From germline, CDR1 is LNHDA and CDR2 SQIVND (reference sequence). The CDR3 reads CASKLVSGANVPTF. The DNA for the CDR3 is TGTGCCAGTAAGTTGGTGTCGGGGGCCAACGTCCCGACTTTC. Combining the CDR3 with reference TRBV19 and TRBJ2-6 gives the whole variable domain DGGITQSPKYLFRKEGQNVTLSCEQNLNHDAMYWYRQDPGQGLRLIYYSQIVNDFQKGDIAEGYSVSREKKESFPLTVTSAQKNPTAFYLCASKLVSGANVPTFGAGSRLTVL.

This clone was seen ten or more times. The rearrangement links TRBV18 to TRBJ2-7; 8 nucleotides match TRBD2. The V and J ends lost 3 bases and 3 bases, in that order; junction bases with no gene match: 10. CDR1 is KGHSH, CDR2 LQKENI, per germline. The CDR3 consists of 16 residues. The CDR3 nucleotides read TGTGCCAGCTCACCGGGGAGCGGGAGAAAGGGCTACGAGCAGTACTTC. Protein product: CASSPGSGRKGYEQYF.